The rows below give T cell receptor beta chains drawn from one sample of a study of human T cells and chemical hapten exposure. One entry per CDR3 protein results from TCRdb running MiXCR on the RACE reads. The sample shows about 380,000 distinct CDR3 sequences, approximately 5.1% of them seen only once. This sample comprised whole blood, obtained in connection with sensitization to the hapten diphenylcyclopropenone (DPC). The receptors here all came from a woman aged 50 to 60 with alopecia areata. Some clones in this sample may be carry-over from other donors' samples. Both conserved end residues are part of each CDR3. D genes are given only for firm matches. The size entry is marked missing in some rows and otherwise reads once, few, many or a size class.

v_gene	d_gene	abundance	j_gene	CDR3aa	CDR3nt
TRBV12-3/TRBV12-4	-	many	TRBJ1-3	CASSLSGTGNTIYF	TGTGCCAGCAGTCTATCAGGGACCGGAAACACCATATATTTT
TRBV24-1	-	many	TRBJ2-2	CATSQGGPNTGELFF	TGTGCCACCAGCCAAGGCGGGCCTAACACCGGGGAGCTGTTTTTT
TRBV24-1	-	-	TRBJ2-3	CATSGGADTQYF	TGTGCCACCAGTGGTGGGGCAGATACGCAGTATTTT
TRBV24-1	TRBD1	many	TRBJ1-5	CAVQEGRGPNSNQPQHF	TGTGCCGTACAGGAGGGCAGGGGGCCGAATAGCAATCAGCCCCAGCATTTT
TRBV30	TRBD1	-	TRBJ1-1	CAWRDREDTEAFF	TGTGCCTGGAGGGACAGGGAGGACACTGAAGCTTTCTTT
TRBV5-1	-	-	TRBJ2-1	CAGSLAEGMGNEQFF	TGCGCCGGCAGCTTGGCCGAGGGGATGGGGAATGAGCAGTTCTTC
TRBV28	TRBD2	many	TRBJ2-1	CASSSPSGTYNEQFF	TGTGCCAGCAGCTCACCTAGCGGGACTTACAATGAGCAGTTCTTC
TRBV3-1	-	many	TRBJ2-3	CASSPRGPELDTQYF	TGTGCCAGCAGCCCGCGGGGGCCTGAGTTGGATACGCAGTATTTT
TRBV6-5	-	many	TRBJ1-6	CASSYQMSTGSSYNSPLHF	TGTGCCAGCAGTTACCAGATGTCGACAGGCAGCTCCTATAATTCACCCCTCCACTTT
TRBV6-5	-	many	TRBJ1-1	CASSSRTDLVFF	TGTGCCAGCAGTTCCCGGACGGACCTAGTATTCTTT
TRBV20-1	TRBD2	few	TRBJ2-7	CSAEGLAGYYEQYF	TGCAGTGCTGAAGGACTAGCGGGCTACTACGAGCAGTACTTC
TRBV12-3/TRBV12-4	-	-	TRBJ2-3	CASRFSATSSTDTQYF	TGTGCCAGCAGGTTCTCGGCCACGTCAAGCACAGATACGCAGTATTTT
TRBV10-3	TRBD1	many	TRBJ2-3	CAISPHTPGQGVGYTDTQYF	TGTGCCATCAGTCCTCACACCCCGGGACAGGGGGTGGGATACACAGATACGCAGTATTTT
TRBV2	-	-	TRBJ1-5	CASSVHGNQPQHF	TGTGCCAGCAGTGTGCACGGAAATCAGCCCCAGCATTTT
TRBV7-2	-	-	TRBJ1-1	CASSLGWNTEAFF	TGTGCCAGCAGCTTAGGATGGAACACTGAAGCTTTCTTT
TRBV11-2	-	-	TRBJ2-2	CASSPWAERSTGELFF	TGTGCCAGCAGTCCATGGGCCGAGCGGAGCACCGGGGAGCTGTTTTTT